Listed here are 26 T cell receptor beta chains from one sample, sequenced in a study of blood T cells in healthy people across ages. A second about 7 to 11 cycle PCR used barcoded and J-beta primers. Each CDR3 protein gets one entry after TCRdb re-called the 5' RACE reads with MiXCR. The repertoire consists of around 1,700,000 distinct CDR3 sequences, with 28% occurring once and the leading ten covering around 7.7%. The sequencing sample was made of blood. Receptors originate from a woman under 40 in good health.

The gene calls are TRBV28 and TRBJ2-5, with unresolved D. The germline CDR1 and CDR2 sequences are MDHEN and SYDVKM. The CDR3 is 10 amino acids. Trimming pared 10 bases from V and 5 bases from J, leaving 8 bases between. The CDR3 DNA reads TGTGCCACCCTGGCCGAGACCCAGTACTTC. Translated, it gives CATLAETQYF.

This clonotype was found a few times. The chain recombines TRBV20-1 with TRBJ2-1, with TRBD2 matching 13 bases. The CDR3 is 14 residues long. Trimming removed 3 bases from V and 9 bases from J; junction bases left unmatched: 5. Germline-derived CDR1 and CDR2 are DFQATT and SNEGSKA (reference sequence). CDR3 residues: CSASSGTSGTEQFF. The CDR3 DNA reads as TGCAGTGCTAGTTCCGGGACTAGCGGGACTGAGCAGTTCTTC.

The rearrangement links TRBV20-1 to TRBJ2-1; TRBD2 is a possible D gene (6 bases). This CDR3 spans 16 amino acids. V was pared by 1 base and J by 6 bases, with 19 bases between. The germline V gene has CDR1 DFQATT and CDR2 SNEGSKA (reference sequence). The DNA of the CDR3 is TGCAGTGCTAGAGTCGCTCGGGGGACCCACCGCAATGAGCAGTTCTTC. Its protein product is CSARVARGTHRNEQFF.

On this clonotype itself: Possible read error: a much larger clone is one base away. The chain is built from TRBV6-1 and TRBJ2-7; tentative D call: TRBD1 (6 bases). The end of the DNA fits TRBJ2-5 better, so the J call may be wrong. Germline CDR1 and CDR2: MNHNS and SASEGT. This CDR3 comprises 14 residues. The CDR3 is CAGSNHDRPETQYF. In DNA form, the CDR3 reads TGTGCCGGCAGTAACCATGACAGGCCAGAGACCCAGTACTTC.

This clonotype showed up just once. J is TRBJ1-5 and V is TRBV20-1; D is undetermined. CDR1 and CDR2 from the germline V gene are DFQATT and SNEGSKA (reference sequence). Trimming took 8 bases from V and 4 from J, leaving 9 bases between them. The CDR3 is made up of 11 amino acids. CDR3 sequence (DNA): TGCAGTACTGGAGGTAATCAGCCCCAGCATTTT. Translated, it gives CSTGGNQPQHF.

In its sample, this clonotype was seen many times. The chain carries TRBV7-3 and TRBJ2-3; D is unclear. Germline V CDR1 and CDR2: SGHTA, FQGTGA. The CDR3 contains 14 residues. V was trimmed by 1 base and J by 1 base, leaving 6 bases between them. CDR3 nucleotide sequence: TGTGCCAGCAGCTTAAATGGGGGCACAGATACGCAGTATTTT. Translating gives CASSLNGGTDTQYF.

The J gene is TRBJ1-1, the V gene TRBV20-1; D might be TRBD1 (6 bases). The germline CDR1 and CDR2 sequences are DFQATT and SNEGSKA (reference sequence). V lost 4 bases and J lost 5, with 11 bases in between. This CDR3 has 12 residues. DNA of the CDR3: TGCAGTGCTATCAGGGGTGGGACTGAAGCTTTCTTT. Residues: CSAIRGGTEAFF.

The CDR3 DNA reads as TGTGCCAGCGGTAACATGATAGCGCACAGTGAGCAGTTCTTC. Protein product: CASGNMIAHSEQFF. V gene TRBV6-2 or TRBV6-3 combines with J gene TRBJ2-1; D possibly corresponds to TRBD2 (5 bases). The germline V gene encodes CDR1 MNHEY and CDR2 SVGEGT. The CDR3 spans 14 residues. Trimming removed 8 bases from V and 9 bases from J, with 20 bases in between.

This clonotype was counted a single time. This chain links TRBV7-9 with TRBJ2-7, with 8 nucleotides matching TRBD2. Germline V gene data show CDR1 as SEHNR and CDR2 as FQNEAQ (reference sequence). Trimming took 5 bases from V and 7 from J; bases not matched to a gene: 16. This CDR3 is built from 16 residues. CDR3 sequence: CASSPITPGLVPEQYF. As DNA, the CDR3 is TGTGCCAGCAGCCCAATTACCCCGGGACTAGTTCCTGAGCAGTACTTC.

V and J are TRBV20-1 and TRBJ2-1, with D possibly matching TRBD1 (5 bases). Germline V gene lookup returns CDR1 DFQATT and CDR2 SNEGSKA (reference sequence). The CDR3 length is 17 residues. Trimming shortened V by 2 bases and J by 4 bases, and 21 bases separated the two germline ends. CDR3 in amino acids: CSARLVRLDKEYNEQFF. CDR3 nucleotide sequence: TGCAGTGCTAGACTAGTAAGGCTGGACAAGGAATACAATGAGCAGTTCTTC.

This clonotype was counted many times. This chain joins TRBV10-3 and TRBJ2-3; 9 bases map to TRBD2. The CDR3 consists of 18 residues. V shed 2 bases and J 2 bases; nucleotides not matched to a gene: 11. From germline, CDR1 is ENHRY and CDR2 SYGVKD. This CDR3 is CAISEPNLAGHITDTQYF. The CDR3 region has the DNA TGTGCCATCAGTGAGCCTAATCTAGCGGGACACATCACAGATACGCAGTATTTT.

The sample holds a few counts of this clonotype. The V call is TRBV20-1, the J call TRBJ1-4, with a weak D call TRBD1 (5 bases). Germline V lookup: CDR1 DFQATT, CDR2 SNEGSKA (reference sequence). Trimming removed 2 bases from V and 7 bases from J, with 17 bases in between. The CDR3 runs to 15 residues. CDR3: CSARIWGGGREKLFF. CDR3 nucleotide sequence: TGCAGTGCTAGAATTTGGGGCGGAGGCCGTGAAAAACTGTTTTTT.

The chain joins TRBV25-1 to TRBJ2-3; the D gene is possibly TRBD1 (6 bases). V dropped 7 bases and J dropped 2 bases, with 7 bases sitting between them. Germline CDR1 reads MGHDK; CDR2 reads SYGVNS. The CDR3 covers 12 residues. CDR3: CASMGATDTQYF. The DNA for the CDR3 is TGTGCCAGCATGGGGGCCACAGATACGCAGTATTTT.

At least ten counts were recorded for this clonotype. The genes are TRBV6-5 and TRBJ2-1, with a tentative D call TRBD1 (6 bases). V shed 5 bases and J shed 9 bases, with 11 bases lying between them. The CDR3 totals 12 residues. Germline V CDR1 and CDR2: MNHEY, SVGAGI. CDR3 region: CASSPQGSEQFF. DNA for the CDR3: TGTGCCAGCAGTCCACAGGGTAGTGAGCAGTTCTTC.

This clonotype has only a few counts. This sequence joins TRBV5-6 and TRBJ2-4, with TRBD2 as a possible D gene (5 bases). The end of the DNA aligns better with TRBJ2-5, so the J call may be wrong. This CDR3 region has 17 residues. Germline CDR1 SGHDT, CDR2 YYEEEE. The CDR3 nucleotides are TGTGCCAGCAGCTTGGGGGCGGGCATGCTGAGCCAAGAGACCCAGTACTTC. Translating gives CASSLGAGMLSQETQYF.

This clonotype was observed a handful of times. This chain uses TRBV20-1 with TRBJ2-3; D unresolved. Germline assignment: CDR1 DFQATT and CDR2 SNEGSKA (reference sequence). CDR3 length: 14 residues. Trimming pared 0 bases from V and 6 bases from J, leaving 13 bases between. The CDR3 loop is CSARDGPPQDTQYF. CDR3 nucleotide sequence: TGCAGTGCTAGAGATGGTCCCCCCCAGGATACGCAGTATTTT.

J is TRBJ1-3 and V is TRBV20-1; the D is unclear. The ends were cut back, 3 bases at V and 1 base at J, with 10 bases in the middle. Germline V gene lookup returns CDR1 DFQATT and CDR2 SNEGSKA (reference sequence). This CDR3 contains 14 residues. The chain's CDR3 is CSASRHSSGNTIYF. The CDR3 nucleotides read TGCAGTGCTAGTAGGCATTCATCTGGAAACACCATATATTTT.

This clonotype was recorded at least ten times. The chain employs TRBV20-1 and TRBJ2-3; TRBD1 is a possible D gene (5 bases). CDR3 length equals 14 residues. The V gene lost 3 bases and the J gene lost 5 bases, with 15 bases spanning the gap. Germline CDR1 reads DFQATT; CDR2 reads SNEGSKA (reference sequence). DNA for the CDR3: TGCAGTGCTAGGCCAGGGCGGTTAGGAGATACGCAGTATTTT. It encodes CSARPGRLGDTQYF.

This clonotype was seen a handful of times. The J gene is TRBJ1-5, the V gene TRBV6-4, with 7 bases aligning to TRBD1. The CDR3 contains 13 residues. Per germline, CDR1 MRHNA and CDR2 SNTAGT. The junction had 2 bases not matched to a gene; V was cut back by 4 bases and J by 5 bases. The CDR3 sequence: CASSVQGDQPQHF. The CDR3 DNA follows: TGTGCCAGCAGTGTCCAGGGGGATCAGCCCCAGCATTTT.

This clonotype showed up just a few times. The rearrangement links TRBV12-3 or TRBV12-4 to TRBJ1-5, with TRBD1 matching over 12 bases. Trimming removed 4 bases from V and 5 bases from J; junction bases left unmatched: 6. The CDR3 is 16 residues long. The CDR3 sequence is CASSSRDRGLDQPQHF. As DNA, the CDR3 is TGTGCCAGCAGTTCCCGGGACAGGGGGCTTGATCAGCCCCAGCATTTT.

The J gene is TRBJ1-2, the V gene TRBV7-9; 8 nucleotides line up with TRBD1. Trimming removed 5 bases from V and 2 bases from J; junction bases left unmatched: 10. This CDR3 spans 16 amino acids. Germline assignment: CDR1 SEHNR and CDR2 FQNEAQ (reference sequence). CDR3 loop: CASSRQGKAGNYGYTF. CDR3 sequence (DNA): TGTGCCAGCAGCCGACAGGGGAAGGCTGGCAACTATGGCTACACCTTC.

The chain uses TRBV5-1 and TRBJ2-5, with TRBD2 matching over 11 bases. This CDR3 has 18 amino acids. Germline-derived CDR1 and CDR2 are SGHRS and YFSETQ. With V trimmed by 0 bases and J by 13 bases, 20 bases remained unmatched. The CDR3 sequence: CASSLELAGGSFGYERYF. CDR3 in DNA: TGCGCCAGCAGCTTGGAGCTAGCGGGAGGTAGTTTCGGCTACGAGCGGTACTTC.

This clonotype was counted ten times or more. This chain uses TRBV7-2 with TRBJ1-4, with D hard to call. V was shortened by 5 bases and J by 4 bases, with 14 bases between the two germline ends. The CDR3 consists of 15 residues. Germline loops: CDR1 SGHTA, CDR2 FQGNSA. CDR3 in amino acids: CASSKRSAVNEKLFF. CDR3 bases: TGTGCCAGCAGCAAAAGATCGGCGGTTAATGAAAAACTGTTTTTT.

The chain is built from TRBV25-1 and TRBJ2-1, with TRBD2 as a possible D gene (5 bases). Per the germline V gene, CDR1 is MGHDK and CDR2 is SYGVNS. The CDR3 spans 12 residues. The V end was cut by 6 bases, the J end by 10 bases, with 13 bases between. CDR3 amino acids: CASRFEVAEQFF. CDR3 DNA sequence: TGTGCCAGCAGATTTGAAGTAGCGGAGCAGTTCTTC.

With respect to this clonotype: A read error may be the cause here, since a much bigger clone is one base away. The V call is TRBV6-1, the J call TRBJ2-7, with D unclear. Trimming removed 1 base from V and 0 bases from J, with 7 bases in between. CDR3 length equals 14 residues. Germline CDR1 MNHNS, CDR2 SASEGT. The CDR3 DNA reads as TGTGCCAGCAGTGAAGACAGCTACTCCTACGAGCAGTACTTC. Translating gives CASSEDSYSYEQYF.

The chain couples TRBV28 to TRBJ2-7; D remains ambiguous. The ends were cut back, 2 bases at V and 2 bases at J, with 10 bases in the middle. Germline-derived CDR1 and CDR2 are MDHEN and SYDVKM. This CDR3 has 14 residues. The CDR3 DNA reads TGTGCCAGCAGTTTAAGCAGAAGTACCTACGAGCAGTACTTC. Translated: CASSLSRSTYEQYF.